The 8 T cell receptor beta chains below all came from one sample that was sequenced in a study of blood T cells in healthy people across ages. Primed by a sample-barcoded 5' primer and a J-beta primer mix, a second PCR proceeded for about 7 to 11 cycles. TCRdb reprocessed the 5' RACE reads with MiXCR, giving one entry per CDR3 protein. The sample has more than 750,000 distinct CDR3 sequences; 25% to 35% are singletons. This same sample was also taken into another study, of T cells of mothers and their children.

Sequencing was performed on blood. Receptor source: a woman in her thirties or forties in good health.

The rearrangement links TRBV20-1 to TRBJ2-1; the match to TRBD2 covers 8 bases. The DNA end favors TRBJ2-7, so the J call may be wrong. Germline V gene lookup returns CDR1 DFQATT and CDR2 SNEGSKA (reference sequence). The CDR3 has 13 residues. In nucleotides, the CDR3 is TGCAGTGCTACCCGGGGGGGCGCCAATGAGCAGTACTTC. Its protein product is CSATRGGANEQYF.

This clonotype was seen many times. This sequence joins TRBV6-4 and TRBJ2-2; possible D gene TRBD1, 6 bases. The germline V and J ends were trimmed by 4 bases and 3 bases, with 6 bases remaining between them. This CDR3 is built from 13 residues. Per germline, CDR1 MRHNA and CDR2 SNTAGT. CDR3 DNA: TGTGCCAGCAGTGCAGGGGACACCGGGGAGCTGTTTTTT. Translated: CASSAGDTGELFF.

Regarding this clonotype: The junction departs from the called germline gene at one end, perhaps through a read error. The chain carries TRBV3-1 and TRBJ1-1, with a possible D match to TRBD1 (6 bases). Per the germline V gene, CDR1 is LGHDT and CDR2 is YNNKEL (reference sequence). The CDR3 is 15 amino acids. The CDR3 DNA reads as TGTACCAGCAGCCAAGGCGGGGGGCGGGGGACTGAAGCTTTCTTT. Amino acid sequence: CTSSQGGGRGTEAFF. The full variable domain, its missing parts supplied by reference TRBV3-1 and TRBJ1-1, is DTAVSQTPKYLVTQMGNDKSIKCEQNLGHDTMYWYKQDSKKFLKIMFSYNNKELIINETVPNRFSPKSPDKAHLNLHINSLELGDSAVYFCTSSQGGGRGTEAFFGQGTRLTVV.

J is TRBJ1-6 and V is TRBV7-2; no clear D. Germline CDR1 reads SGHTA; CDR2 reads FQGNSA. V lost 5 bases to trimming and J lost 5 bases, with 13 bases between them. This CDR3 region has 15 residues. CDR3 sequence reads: CASSVRSRDNSPLHF. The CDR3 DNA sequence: TGTGCCAGCAGCGTCAGATCCCGCGATAATTCACCCCTCCACTTT. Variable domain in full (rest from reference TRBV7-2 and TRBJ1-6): GAGVSQSPSNKVTEKGKDVELRCDPISGHTALYWYRQSLGQGLEFLIYFQGNSAPDKSGLPSDRFSAERTGGSVSTLTIQRTQQEDSAVYLCASSVRSRDNSPLHFGNGTRLTVT.

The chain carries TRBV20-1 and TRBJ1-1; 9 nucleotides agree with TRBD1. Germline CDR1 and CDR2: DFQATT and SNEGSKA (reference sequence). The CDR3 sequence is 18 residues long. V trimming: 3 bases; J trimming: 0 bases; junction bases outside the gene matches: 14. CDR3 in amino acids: CSARGTGTGRGMNTEAFF. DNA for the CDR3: TGCAGTGCTAGGGGAACAGGGACAGGGAGGGGTATGAACACTGAAGCTTTCTTT.

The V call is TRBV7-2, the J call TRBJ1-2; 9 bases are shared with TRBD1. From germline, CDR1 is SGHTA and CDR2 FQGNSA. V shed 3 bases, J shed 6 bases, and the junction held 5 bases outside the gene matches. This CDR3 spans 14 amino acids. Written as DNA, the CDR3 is TGTGCCAGCAGCTTTAACAGGGGGCGCGATGGCTACACCTTC. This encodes CASSFNRGRDGYTF.

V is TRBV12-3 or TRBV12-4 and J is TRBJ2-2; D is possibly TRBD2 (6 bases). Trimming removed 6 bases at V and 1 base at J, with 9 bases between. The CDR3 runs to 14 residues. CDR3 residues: CASRGGQNTGELFF. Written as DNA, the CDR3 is TGTGCCAGCAGGGGAGGACAGAACACCGGGGAGCTGTTTTTT.

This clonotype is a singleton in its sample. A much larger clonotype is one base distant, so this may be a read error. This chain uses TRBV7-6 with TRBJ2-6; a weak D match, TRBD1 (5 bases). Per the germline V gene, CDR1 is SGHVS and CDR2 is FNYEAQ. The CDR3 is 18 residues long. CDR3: CANSLLQGTPSGANVLTF. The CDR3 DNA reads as TGTGCCAACAGCTTACTTCAGGGAACTCCCTCTGGGGCCAACGTCCTGACTTTC.